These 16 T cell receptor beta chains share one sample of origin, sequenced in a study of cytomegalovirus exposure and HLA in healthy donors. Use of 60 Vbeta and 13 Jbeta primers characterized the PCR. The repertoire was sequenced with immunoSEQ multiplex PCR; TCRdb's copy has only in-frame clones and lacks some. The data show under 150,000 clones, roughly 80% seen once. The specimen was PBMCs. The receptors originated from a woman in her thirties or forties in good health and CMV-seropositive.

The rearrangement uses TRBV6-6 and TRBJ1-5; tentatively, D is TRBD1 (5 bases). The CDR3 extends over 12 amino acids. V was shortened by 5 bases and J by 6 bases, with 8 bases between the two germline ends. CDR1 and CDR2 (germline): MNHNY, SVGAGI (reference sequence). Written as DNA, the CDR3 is TGTGCCAGCAGTGGCGGGGCTCAGCCCCAGCATTTT. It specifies CASSGGAQPQHF.

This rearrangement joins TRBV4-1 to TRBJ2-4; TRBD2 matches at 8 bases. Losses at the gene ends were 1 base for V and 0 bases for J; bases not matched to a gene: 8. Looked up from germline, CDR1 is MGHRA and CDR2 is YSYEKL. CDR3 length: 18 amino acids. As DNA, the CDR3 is TGCGCCAGCAGCCAAGGGGCGGAGCGGGGGTTAGCCAAAAACATTCAGTACTTC. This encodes CASSQGAERGLAKNIQYF.

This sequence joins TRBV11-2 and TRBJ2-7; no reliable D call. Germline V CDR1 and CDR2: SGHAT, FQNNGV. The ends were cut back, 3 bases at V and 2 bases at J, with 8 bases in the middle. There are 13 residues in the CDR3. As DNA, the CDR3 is TGTGCCAGCAGCTTTTCCCCCACCTACGAGCAGTACTTC. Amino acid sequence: CASSFSPTYEQYF.

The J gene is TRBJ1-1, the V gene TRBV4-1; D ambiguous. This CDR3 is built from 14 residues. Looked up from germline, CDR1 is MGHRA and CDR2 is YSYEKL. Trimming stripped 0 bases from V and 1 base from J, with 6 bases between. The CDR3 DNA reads TGCGCCAGCAGCCAAGACATTTCGAACACTGAAGCTTTCTTT. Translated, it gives CASSQDISNTEAFF.

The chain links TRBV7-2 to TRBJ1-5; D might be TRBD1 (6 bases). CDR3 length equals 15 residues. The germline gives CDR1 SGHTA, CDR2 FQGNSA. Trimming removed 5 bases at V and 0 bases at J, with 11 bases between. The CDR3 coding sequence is TGTGCCAGCAGCCCCGTAGGGGGTAGCAATCAGCCCCAGCATTTT. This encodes CASSPVGGSNQPQHF.

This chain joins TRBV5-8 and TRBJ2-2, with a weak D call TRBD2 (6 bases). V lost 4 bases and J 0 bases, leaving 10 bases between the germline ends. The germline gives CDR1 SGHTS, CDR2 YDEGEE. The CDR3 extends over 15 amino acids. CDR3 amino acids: CASSLGLTNTGELFF. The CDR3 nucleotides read TGTGCCAGCAGCCTAGGACTAACGAACACCGGGGAGCTGTTTTTT. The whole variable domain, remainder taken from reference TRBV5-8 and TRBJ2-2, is EAGVTQSPTHLIKTRGQQATLRCSPISGHTSVYWYQQALGLGLQFLLWYDEGEERNRGNFPPRFSGRQFPNYSSELNVNALELEDSALYLCASSLGLTNTGELFFGEGSRLTVL.

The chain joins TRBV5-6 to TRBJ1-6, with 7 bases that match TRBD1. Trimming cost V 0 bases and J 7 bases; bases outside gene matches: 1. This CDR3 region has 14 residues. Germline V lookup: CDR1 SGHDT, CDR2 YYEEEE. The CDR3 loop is CASSLAGGNSPLHF. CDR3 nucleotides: TGTGCCAGCAGCTTGGCAGGGGGAAATTCACCCCTCCACTTT.

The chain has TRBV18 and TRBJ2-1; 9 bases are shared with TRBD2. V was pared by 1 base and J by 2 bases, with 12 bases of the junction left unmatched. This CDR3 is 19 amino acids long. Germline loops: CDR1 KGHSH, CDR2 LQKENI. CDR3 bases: TGTGCCAGCTCACCACTGGGGGGTAGCGGGAGAATGACCTACAATGAGCAGTTCTTC. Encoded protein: CASSPLGGSGRMTYNEQFF.

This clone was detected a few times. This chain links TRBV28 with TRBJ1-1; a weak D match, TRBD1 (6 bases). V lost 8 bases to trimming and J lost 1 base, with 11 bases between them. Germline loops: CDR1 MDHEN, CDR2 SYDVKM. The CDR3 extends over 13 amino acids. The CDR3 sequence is CASQDRKNTEAFF. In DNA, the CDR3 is TGTGCCAGCCAGGACAGAAAGAACACTGAAGCTTTCTTT.

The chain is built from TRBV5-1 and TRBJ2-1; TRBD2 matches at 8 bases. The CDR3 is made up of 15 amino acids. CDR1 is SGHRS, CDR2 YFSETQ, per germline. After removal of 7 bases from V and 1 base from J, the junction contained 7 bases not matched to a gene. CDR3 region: CASGSGGRSYNEQFF. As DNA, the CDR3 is TGCGCCAGCGGGTCGGGCGGGAGGTCCTACAATGAGCAGTTCTTC.

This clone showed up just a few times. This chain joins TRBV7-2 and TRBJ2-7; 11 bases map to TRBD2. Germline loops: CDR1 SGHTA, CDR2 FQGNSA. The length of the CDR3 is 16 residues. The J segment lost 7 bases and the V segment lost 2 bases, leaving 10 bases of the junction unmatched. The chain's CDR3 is CASSLTTLAGGREQYF. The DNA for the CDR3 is TGTGCCAGCAGCTTAACGACCCTAGCGGGGGGCCGAGAGCAGTACTTC. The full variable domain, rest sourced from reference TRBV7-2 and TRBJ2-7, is GAGVSQSPSNKVTEKGKDVELRCDPISGHTALYWYRQSLGQGLEFLIYFQGNSAPDKSGLPSDRFSAERTGGSVSTLTIQRTQQEDSAVYLCASSLTTLAGGREQYFGPGTRLTVT.

CDR3 amino acids: CASSSRAVEEQYF. The CDR3 coding sequence is TGTGCCAGCAGTTCCAGGGCTGTAGAGGAGCAGTACTTC. The chain employs TRBV25-1 and TRBJ2-7, with D possibly matching TRBD1 (5 bases). CDR3 length equals 13 residues. Per germline, CDR1 MGHDK and CDR2 SYGVNS. V gave up 5 bases and J gave up 7 bases, with 15 bases separating them.

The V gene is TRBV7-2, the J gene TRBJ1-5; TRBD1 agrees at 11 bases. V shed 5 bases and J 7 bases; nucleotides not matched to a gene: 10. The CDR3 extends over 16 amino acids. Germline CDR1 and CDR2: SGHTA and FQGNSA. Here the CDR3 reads CASSPTGTGGRQPQHF. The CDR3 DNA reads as TGTGCCAGCAGCCCCACGGGGACAGGGGGTCGACAGCCCCAGCATTTT. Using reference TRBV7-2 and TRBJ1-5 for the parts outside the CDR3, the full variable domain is GAGVSQSPSNKVTEKGKDVELRCDPISGHTALYWYRQSLGQGLEFLIYFQGNSAPDKSGLPSDRFSAERTGGSVSTLTIQRTQQEDSAVYLCASSPTGTGGRQPQHFGDGTRLSIL.

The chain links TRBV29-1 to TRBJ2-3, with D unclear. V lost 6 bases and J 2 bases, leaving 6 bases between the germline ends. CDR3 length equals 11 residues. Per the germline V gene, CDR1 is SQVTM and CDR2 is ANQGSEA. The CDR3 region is CSVLDTDTQYF. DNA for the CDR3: TGCAGCGTGTTAGACACAGATACGCAGTATTTT.

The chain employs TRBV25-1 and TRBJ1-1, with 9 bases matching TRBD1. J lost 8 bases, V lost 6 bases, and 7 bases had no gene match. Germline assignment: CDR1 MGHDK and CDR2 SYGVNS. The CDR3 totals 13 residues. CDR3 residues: CASSLPGQGEAFF. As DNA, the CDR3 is TGTGCCAGCAGCCTCCCGGGACAGGGAGAAGCTTTCTTT.

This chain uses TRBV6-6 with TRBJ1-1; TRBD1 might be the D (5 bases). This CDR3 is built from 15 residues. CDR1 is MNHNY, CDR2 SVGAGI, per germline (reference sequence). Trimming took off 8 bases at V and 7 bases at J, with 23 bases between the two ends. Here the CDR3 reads CASCLSLQGTYEAFF. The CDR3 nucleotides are TGTGCCAGCTGTTTATCTCTTCAGGGAACTTATGAAGCTTTCTTT.